What follows are 14 T cell receptor beta chains derived from one specimen sequenced in a study of shared clonotypes between healthy human individuals. Sequencing used immunoSEQ multiplex PCR; TCRdb keeps in-frame clones, though not all of them. This repertoire shows more than 2,000,000 clones, 85% to 95% found once; its top ten account for about 0.41%. Sequenced sample: naive CD4+ T cells from PBMCs. Subset: CD45RA+ positively selected. These receptors came from a man between 18 and 35 years old in good health. Some clones in this sample may be carry-over from other donors' samples.

V gene TRBV9 combines with J gene TRBJ2-3; no definite D call. V shed 4 bases and J shed 5 bases, with 20 bases lying between them. The germline V gene encodes CDR1 SGDLS and CDR2 YYNGEE. The CDR3 has 16 amino acids. The CDR3 here is CASSFGASRVGDTQYF. The CDR3 region has the DNA TGTGCCAGCAGCTTCGGAGCCTCGCGAGTGGGAGATACGCAGTATTTT.

This chain links TRBV7-9 with TRBJ2-5, with TRBD2 as a possible D gene (5 bases). V lost 10 bases and J lost 3, with 9 bases in between. CDR1 is SEHNR, CDR2 FQNEAQ, per germline (reference sequence). The CDR3 is made up of 11 amino acids. The DNA for the CDR3 is TGTGCCACCTCGGAGGAAGAGACCCAGTACTTC. This codes for CATSEEETQYF.

This clone has only one observation. This chain uses TRBV5-1 with TRBJ2-6, with D hard to call. Germline lookup yields CDR1 SGHRS and CDR2 YFSETQ. CDR3 length equals 17 residues. V shed 7 bases and J shed 1 base, with 18 bases lying between them. CDR3 sequence: CASVPPGLPSGANVLTF. CDR3 DNA sequence: TGCGCCAGCGTCCCTCCAGGCCTCCCATCTGGGGCCAACGTCCTGACTTTC.

This chain uses TRBV7-2 with TRBJ1-2; perhaps TRBD1 as D (6 bases). Germline values: CDR1 SGHTA, CDR2 FQGNSA. CDR3 length: 13 residues. V was cut by 4 bases and J by 10 bases, with 16 bases left in between. This CDR3 reads CASSSSPGEAYTF. The CDR3 bases are TGTGCCAGCAGCTCGAGTCCAGGGGAGGCCTACACCTTC.

This chain links TRBV7-9 with TRBJ2-3; D is possibly TRBD1 or TRBD2 (6 bases each). Germline-derived CDR1 and CDR2 are SEHNR and FQNEAQ (reference sequence). V lost 5 bases, J lost 1 base, and 13 bases lay in between. The CDR3 extends over 15 amino acids. The CDR3 DNA follows: TGTGCCAGCAGCCCACAGGGCGGGGGCACAGATACGCAGTATTTT. Its protein is CASSPQGGGTDTQYF.

The chain is built from TRBV28 and TRBJ2-1; TRBD2 matches at 7 bases. CDR3 length equals 17 residues. Unmatched junction bases numbered 12, after V lost 4 bases and J lost 3 bases. The germline CDR1 and CDR2 sequences are MDHEN and SYDVKM. The CDR3 DNA follows: TGTGCCAGCAGTTCCCCCTCGGCGCGGGAGAACTACAATGAGCAGTTCTTC. It yields the protein CASSSPSARENYNEQFF.

Concerning this clone: Other DNA sequences from this sample encode an identical CDR3 as well. The J gene is TRBJ2-7, the V gene TRBV28; TRBD1 is a possible D gene (5 bases). CDR3 length equals 11 residues. The V gene's germline CDR1 is MDHEN and CDR2 SYDVKM. V was shortened by 7 bases and J by 4 bases, with 8 bases between the two germline ends. The CDR3 sequence: CASKTAYEQYF. The CDR3 DNA is TGTGCCAGCAAGACAGCGTACGAGCAGTACTTC.

The gene calls are TRBV5-1 and TRBJ2-1; no definite D call. The germline V gene encodes CDR1 SGHRS and CDR2 YFSETQ. The CDR3 extends over 13 amino acids. Trimming left V 2 bases short and J 6 bases short, with 9 bases between. This CDR3 reads CASSLGQTNEQFF. The CDR3 DNA is TGCGCCAGCAGCTTAGGGCAGACCAATGAGCAGTTCTTC.

The chain joins TRBV4-3 to TRBJ2-5, with D uncertain. V lost 6 bases and J lost 0, with 5 bases in between. This CDR3 contains 12 residues. CDR1 is LGHNA and CDR2 is YSLEER in the germline V gene. The CDR3 nucleotides read TGCGCCAGCAGTGCAGACCAAGAGACCCAGTACTTC. Its translation: CASSADQETQYF.

The J gene is TRBJ1-5, the V gene TRBV30, with D perhaps matching TRBD1 (5 bases). Per germline, CDR1 GTSNPN and CDR2 SVGIG (reference sequence). The CDR3 length is 13 residues. V was pared by 5 bases and J by 2 bases, with 10 bases between. The chain's CDR3 is CAWQGSGNQPQHF. The CDR3 DNA is TGTGCCTGGCAGGGTTCCGGCAATCAGCCCCAGCATTTT.

DNA of the CDR3: TGTGCCAGCAGCCCTTCCGGGGCAAGGGGTGAAAAACTGTTTTTT. This translates into CASSPSGARGEKLFF. The chain links TRBV7-3 to TRBJ1-4; tentative D call: TRBD1 (5 bases). The CDR3 runs 15 residues. V was pared by 5 bases and J by 7 bases, with 17 bases between. Germline CDR1 SGHTA, CDR2 FQGTGA.

On this clone itself: The sample carries other DNA sequences with the same CDR3. J is TRBJ2-7 and V is TRBV14, with 11 bases aligning to TRBD2. After removal of 4 bases from V and 1 base from J, the junction contained 3 bases not matched to a gene. Germline V CDR1 and CDR2: SGHDN, FVKESK. This CDR3 is built from 15 residues. CDR3 in amino acids: CASSRIAGGSYEQYF. In DNA form, the CDR3 reads TGTGCCAGCAGCCGAATAGCGGGAGGGTCCTACGAGCAGTACTTC.

CDR3 region: CAISPFRGEDQPQHF. The CDR3 DNA follows: TGTGCCATCAGTCCTTTTCGCGGGGAGGATCAGCCCCAGCATTTT. The V gene is TRBV10-3, the J gene TRBJ1-5, with D hard to call. Germline V lookup: CDR1 ENHRY, CDR2 SYGVKD. V lost 5 bases and J lost 5, with 16 bases in between. The CDR3 extends over 15 amino acids.

V gene TRBV27 combines with J gene TRBJ2-1; no definite D call. Germline assignment: CDR1 MNHEY and CDR2 SMNVEV (reference sequence). The CDR3 is 14 residues long. V was shortened by 8 bases and J by 7 bases, with 18 bases between the two germline ends. This chain's CDR3 is CASRRGMIVNEQFF. The CDR3 bases are TGTGCCAGCCGCCGCGGAATGATCGTTAATGAGCAGTTCTTC.